The 21 T cell receptor beta chains below come from one sample, sequenced in a study of cytomegalovirus exposure and HLA in healthy donors. Method: immunoSEQ multiplex PCR; TCRdb's copy keeps in-frame clones and lacks some. The sample has 250,000 to 300,000 clones; around 90% are singletons. Material for sequencing was PBMCs. The receptor source for this set is a woman younger than 35 in good health and CMV-seronegative.

This clone was observed a single time. The chain is built from TRBV19 and TRBJ2-3; tentative D call: TRBD2 (6 bases). The CDR3 is 16 amino acids. The germline V and J ends were trimmed by 3 bases and 0 bases, with 13 bases remaining between them. The V gene's germline CDR1 is LNHDA and CDR2 SQIVND (reference sequence). CDR3 region: CASSIGPGESTDTQYF. In DNA, the CDR3 is TGTGCCAGTAGTATCGGGCCGGGGGAAAGCACAGATACGCAGTATTTT.

This chain uses TRBV27 with TRBJ2-7, with 10 bases identical to TRBD1. The CDR3 is 18 residues long. Trimming took 2 bases from V and 4 from J; bases not matched to a gene: 14. The V gene's germline CDR1 is MNHEY and CDR2 SMNVEV (reference sequence). CDR3 sequence: CASSLGSRQGAFPYEQYV. In DNA, the CDR3 is TGTGCCAGCAGTTTAGGCTCGAGACAGGGGGCCTTTCCTTACGAGCAGTACGTC.

The CDR3 protein is CASSRGQGNIQYF. The CDR3 nucleotides are TGTGCCAGTAGCCGCGGACAGGGCAACATTCAGTACTTC. J is TRBJ2-4 and V is TRBV19; 8 nucleotides line up with TRBD1. In germline, CDR1 is LNHDA, CDR2 SQIVND (reference sequence). The CDR3 sequence is 13 residues long. After removal of 6 bases from V and 7 bases from J, the junction contained 5 bases not matched to a gene.

The chain employs TRBV27 and TRBJ2-7; 9 bases agree with TRBD1. The CDR3 loop spans 13 amino acids. Germline loops: CDR1 MNHEY, CDR2 SMNVEV (reference sequence). Trimming took 3 bases from V and 12 from J; bases not matched to a gene: 9. The CDR3 loop is CASSLSAGQGAYF. CDR3 DNA sequence: TGTGCCAGCAGTTTGAGTGCGGGACAGGGCGCGTACTTC.

The J gene is TRBJ1-1, the V gene TRBV4-1; possibly TRBD1 for D (6 bases). Trimming shortened V by 11 bases and J by 1 base, and 14 bases separated the two germline ends. CDR1 is MGHRA, CDR2 YSYEKL, per germline. The CDR3 covers 13 residues. The CDR3, as DNA: TGCGCCGCGAGGGGGATCGGGAACACTGAAGCTTTCTTT. Protein sequence: CAARGIGNTEAFF.

This sequence joins TRBV5-1 and TRBJ2-7; 7 bases are a match to TRBD1. The CDR3 sequence is 12 residues long. Losses at the gene ends were 7 bases for V and 2 bases for J; bases not matched to a gene: 3. CDR1 and CDR2 (germline): SGHRS, YFSETQ. The CDR3 DNA is TGCGCCAGCCGGGACAGAGCCTACGAGCAGTACTTC. This gives the protein CASRDRAYEQYF.

The genes are TRBV10-2 and TRBJ2-1, with D possibly TRBD1 on 5 matching bases. V lost 6 bases and J 5 bases, leaving 14 bases between the germline ends. Germline V lookup: CDR1 WSHSY, CDR2 SAAADI. CDR3 size: 14 residues. CDR3 in amino acids: CASRSDSYHNEQFF. In nucleotides, the CDR3 is TGCGCCAGCAGATCTGACAGCTATCACAATGAGCAGTTCTTC.

DNA for the CDR3: TGTGCCAGCAGTCCGGGGACAGGACCCTACAATGAGCAGTTCTTC. Translation gives CASSPGTGPYNEQFF. The chain carries TRBV28 and TRBJ2-1; 8 bases fit TRBD1. V gave up 5 bases and J gave up 2 bases; unmatched junction bases: 5. Germline assignment: CDR1 MDHEN and CDR2 SYDVKM. This CDR3 is 15 amino acids long.

V gene TRBV9 combines with J gene TRBJ2-1, with 8 bases aligning to TRBD1. CDR1 is SGDLS, CDR2 YYNGEE, per germline. The CDR3 loop spans 13 amino acids. Unmatched junction bases numbered 7, after V lost 4 bases and J lost 10 bases. The CDR3 here is CASSKQGVWEQFF. The CDR3 bases are TGTGCCAGCAGCAAACAGGGGGTATGGGAGCAGTTCTTC.

V and J are TRBV7-3 and TRBJ1-3; D remains unclear. V gave up 8 bases and J gave up 3 bases, with 5 bases separating them. Per the germline V gene, CDR1 is SGHTA and CDR2 is FQGTGA. This CDR3 spans 11 amino acids. This chain's CDR3 is CASGDGNTIYF. In DNA, the CDR3 is TGTGCCAGCGGAGATGGAAACACCATATATTTT.

The chain is built from TRBV2 and TRBJ2-3, with TRBD1 identical over 8 bases. V shed 5 bases and J 3 bases; nucleotides not matched to a gene: 7. The CDR3 extends over 15 amino acids. CDR1 is SNHLY and CDR2 is FYNNEI in the germline V gene. The CDR3 DNA sequence: TGTGCCAGCAGTAGACAGGGGATGGGGACAGATACGCAGTATTTT. It specifies CASSRQGMGTDTQYF.

V gene TRBV10-1 combines with J gene TRBJ2-3, with TRBD1 matching over 10 bases. Trimming took 4 bases from V and 2 from J; bases not matched to a gene: 3. Germline lookup yields CDR1 WNHNN and CDR2 SYGVQD (reference sequence). The CDR3 spans 15 residues. CDR3 DNA sequence: TGCGCCAGCAGTGGGACAGGGGGTAACACAGATACGCAGTATTTT. Its translation: CASSGTGGNTDTQYF.

DNA of the CDR3: TGCGCCAGCAGCCTGACAGGGGGCTGGGATTCACCCCTCCACTTT. Its protein product is CASSLTGGWDSPLHF. The V and J genes are TRBV10-2 and TRBJ1-6, with 10 bases fitting TRBD1. Germline V lookup: CDR1 WSHSY, CDR2 SAAADI. The CDR3 is made up of 15 amino acids. Trimming cost V 6 bases and J 8 bases; bases outside gene matches: 7.

V usage is TRBV28 and J usage is TRBJ2-3, with TRBD2 as a possible D gene (6 bases). The CDR3 totals 14 residues. Trimming removed 2 bases from V and 3 bases from J, with 9 bases in between. Germline loops: CDR1 MDHEN, CDR2 SYDVKM. The CDR3 nucleotides are TGTGCCAGCAGTTTAGGCCGGGGGACAGATACGCAGTATTTT. Encoded protein: CASSLGRGTDTQYF.

The chain uses TRBV5-6 and TRBJ1-2; 9 bases are shared with TRBD1. Germline V gives CDR1 SGHDT, CDR2 YYEEEE. The junction had 4 bases not matched to a gene; V was cut back by 4 bases and J by 6 bases. This CDR3 spans 13 amino acids. The CDR3 nucleotides read TGTGCCAGCAGCCCGGGACAGGGACATGGCTACACCTTC. Its protein product is CASSPGQGHGYTF.

The chain uses TRBV18 and TRBJ2-2; maybe TRBD1 (6 bases). V was shortened by 3 bases and J by 1 base, with 12 bases between the two germline ends. Germline V CDR1 and CDR2: KGHSH, LQKENI. The CDR3 length is 16 residues. The DNA for the CDR3 is TGTGCCAGCTCACCCCCGGGACACCAGAACACCGGGGAGCTGTTTTTT. Its protein product is CASSPPGHQNTGELFF.

The chain employs TRBV11-2 and TRBJ2-1; 10 bases map to TRBD1. Germline-derived CDR1 and CDR2 are SGHAT and FQNNGV. The V gene end was trimmed by 4 bases and the J gene end by 6 bases; junction bases not matched to a gene: 6. The CDR3 is 15 residues long. CDR3: CASSYDRGLINEQFF. The CDR3 DNA reads TGTGCCAGCAGCTATGACAGGGGGCTTATCAATGAGCAGTTCTTC.

The chain combines TRBV28 with TRBJ1-2; no definite D call. Germline V gene sequence: CDR1 MDHEN, CDR2 SYDVKM. The CDR3 runs to 15 residues. The V end lost 6 bases, the J end lost 0 bases, and 14 bases lay between the germline ends. CDR3 in amino acids: CASRAGWASNYGYTF. The DNA of the CDR3 is TGTGCCAGCAGGGCCGGATGGGCATCTAACTATGGCTACACCTTC.

J is TRBJ2-7 and V is TRBV18; D gene ambiguous. Germline loops: CDR1 KGHSH, CDR2 LQKENI. V lost 1 base to trimming and J lost 3 bases, with 4 bases between them. CDR3 length: 12 amino acids. CDR3 in DNA: TGTGCCAGCTCACCACACAGCTACGAGCAGTACTTC. This sequence encodes CASSPHSYEQYF.

This clone was picked up a small number of times. The rearrangement uses TRBV2 and TRBJ2-7; tentative D call: TRBD1 (5 bases). The CDR3 extends over 14 amino acids. V lost 3 bases and J 0 bases, leaving 9 bases between the germline ends. The germline V gene encodes CDR1 SNHLY and CDR2 FYNNEI. The CDR3 nucleotides read TGTGCCAGCAGTGACGGTGGGGCCTCCTACGAGCAGTACTTC. It translates to CASSDGGASYEQYF.

This clone occurred a few times. The chain couples TRBV27 to TRBJ1-5; D perhaps matches TRBD1 (6 bases). CDR3 length equals 14 residues. V lost 3 bases, J lost 7 bases, and 13 bases lay in between. The V gene's germline CDR1 is MNHEY and CDR2 SMNVEV (reference sequence). In nucleotides, the CDR3 is TGTGCCAGCAGTTTCTCGGGGGGCGGCCAGCCCCAGCATTTT. Protein product: CASSFSGGGQPQHF.